This is a list of T cell receptor beta chains from one sample in a study of PD-L1 blockade in urothelial cancer. Clones were sequenced by immunoSEQ multiplex PCR, and TCRdb holds only the in-frame ones, with some missing. This sample has about 52,000 clones, with 84% found just once. The source was PBMCs, collected around atezolizumab (anti-PD-L1) treatment. Receptors originate from a man between 45 and 60 years old with urothelial cancer. Each CDR3 is given with its conserved first and last residue. D genes are given only for firm matches. Only some rows state a clone size, as once, few, many or a class for expanded clones.

clone_size	d_call	v_call	cdr3_length	j_call	cdr3_nt	cdr3_aa
NA	NA	TRBV18	15	TRBJ1-5	TGTGCCAGCTCCCGACAGGCCACTCTCAATCAGCCCCAGCATTTT	CASSRQATLNQPQHF
NA	NA	TRBV11-3	13	TRBJ2-7	TGTGCCAGCAGCTCCGGGGGTGGATACGAGCAGTACTTC	CASSSGGGYEQYF
NA	NA	TRBV5-1	13	TRBJ1-5	TGCGCCAGCAGCTGGCACAGGGATCAGCCCCAGCATTTT	CASSWHRDQPQHF
NA	NA	TRBV9	17	TRBJ2-6	TGTGCCAGCAGCGTAGGTAGCGGAAGCTCTGGGGCCAACGTCCTGACTTTC	CASSVGSGSSGANVLTF
NA	NA	TRBV19	14	TRBJ1-2	TGTGCCAGTAGCCTGGGCCCCAACAACTATGGCTACACCTTC	CASSLGPNNYGYTF
NA	NA	TRBV27	15	TRBJ2-7	TGTGCCAGCAGTTTGCGGGGGCCCCTAAGTGGCGAGCAGTACTTC	CASSLRGPLSGEQYF
few	TRBD2	TRBV7-2	16	TRBJ2-3	TGTGCCAGCAGCTTAGTGGGCGGGAGGGCCCCAGATACGCAGTATTTT	CASSLVGGRAPDTQYF
NA	NA	TRBV19	14	TRBJ2-7	TGTGCCAGTAGTACCCCCCCAGTATACCACGAGCAGTACTTC	CASSTPPVYHEQYF
few	NA	TRBV6-1	14	TRBJ1-1	TGTGCCAGCAAGATGATCAGTATGAACACTGAAGCTTTCTTT	CASKMISMNTEAFF
NA	NA	TRBV21-1	19	TRBJ1-2	TGTGCCAGACCGGGACAGGGTACTATATCCGTCTCGGCTAACTATGGCTACACCTTC	CARPGQGTISVSANYGYTF
NA	NA	TRBV30	12	TRBJ2-7	TGTGCCTGGACGAGCGGAAGCTACGAGCAGTACTTC	CAWTSGSYEQYF
NA	NA	TRBV7-9	15	TRBJ2-7	TGTGCCAGCAGCTTAGAGGGGGGAGGGTCTTACGAGCAGTACTTC	CASSLEGGGSYEQYF
NA	TRBD2	TRBV4-2	15	TRBJ2-1	TGTGCCAGCAGCCAAGGGGTTCCTAGCGGGGATGAGCAGTTCTTC	CASSQGVPSGDEQFF
NA	TRBD2	TRBV28	16	TRBJ2-1	TGTGCCAGCAGTCCGACGGGGCGGGGGATTTACAATGAGCAGTTCTTC	CASSPTGRGIYNEQFF
NA	NA	TRBV4-3	15	TRBJ1-2	TGCGCCAGCAGCCAAATCGGTCGAGGACTCGGCGGCTACACCTTC	CASSQIGRGLGGYTF
once	NA	TRBV30	16	TRBJ2-1	TGTGCCTGGAGTACCCGACACCGGGGGTCCTACAATGAGCAGTTCTTC	CAWSTRHRGSYNEQFF
NA	NA	TRBV19	15	TRBJ2-7	TGTGCCAGTAGCTGGCAGGATACTCCATCCTACGAGCAGTACTTC	CASSWQDTPSYEQYF
NA	NA	TRBV28	15	TRBJ2-5	TGTGCCAGCAGTTTTGGGGCGAGGCGCCAAGAGACCCAGTACTTC	CASSFGARRQETQYF
NA	NA	TRBV19	13	TRBJ1-1	TGTGCCAGTAGTATAGCGAGGGACACTGAAGCTTTCTTT	CASSIARDTEAFF
NA	NA	TRBV2	15	TRBJ2-3	TGTGCCAGCAGTGAAGTTGGCTTATACACAGATACGCAGTATTTT	CASSEVGLYTDTQYF
NA	NA	TRBV7-8	16	TRBJ2-5	TGTGCCAGCAGCCCCCTAACACAGGGCGCCGGGGAGACCCAGTACTTC	CASSPLTQGAGETQYF
few	TRBD1	TRBV5-1	14	TRBJ1-2	TGCGCCAGCAGCTCGTCTACGCAGGGGGCAGGCTACACCTTC	CASSSSTQGAGYTF
once	NA	TRBV29-1	13	TRBJ2-3	TGCAGCGTCGCCAGGCAGGCCGGCGATACGCAGTATTTT	CSVARQAGDTQYF
NA	NA	TRBV21-1	14	TRBJ2-5	TGTGCCAGCAGCCAAGGGGGGGAAGAGAAGGCCCAGTACTTC	CASSQGGEEKAQYF
NA	NA	TRBV13	16	TRBJ1-3	TGTGCCAGCAGCCCAGCCGGCGGGGCCTCTGGAAACACCATATATTTT	CASSPAGGASGNTIYF
NA	NA	TRBV18	14	TRBJ2-7	TGTGCCAGCTCACCAGGCAGGGACTCCTACGAGCAGTACTTC	CASSPGRDSYEQYF
NA	TRBD1	TRBV4-3	17	TRBJ2-7	TGCGCCAGCAGCCTTTGGGGGCCGGGACAGGGGGCGTACGAGCAGTACTTC	CASSLWGPGQGAYEQYF
NA	TRBD1	TRBV6-1	18	TRBJ1-5	TGTGCCAGCAGTGAAGGGGTACAGGGGAGTAACAGCAATCAGCCCCAGCATTTT	CASSEGVQGSNSNQPQHF
NA	TRBD1	TRBV11-1	12	TRBJ1-5	TGTGCCAGCAGCTCCCCAGGGGGGCCCCAGCATTTT	CASSSPGGPQHF
NA	TRBD1	TRBV2	18	TRBJ2-2	TGTGCCAGCAGTGAAGTCCCTTCGGCAGGGGGTGGTCCTGGGGAGCTGTTTTTT	CASSEVPSAGGGPGELFF
once	NA	TRBV6-1	13	TRBJ2-1	TGTGCCAGCAGTGAACAACCGGGCAATGAGCAGTTCTTC	CASSEQPGNEQFF
NA	NA	TRBV13	12	TRBJ2-7	TGTGCCAGCAGCTCACAACACTACGAGCAGTACTTC	CASSSQHYEQYF
NA	NA	TRBV11-3	13	TRBJ1-1	TGTGCCAGCAGCTTAGACGGGCAGGGGAGAGCTTTCTTT	CASSLDGQGRAFF
NA	TRBD1	TRBV7-2	13	TRBJ2-7	TGTGCCAGCGGGGACAGGGTTTTTTACGAGCAGTACTTC	CASGDRVFYEQYF
few	NA	TRBV7-3	19	TRBJ1-1	TGTGCCAGCAGCTTAGGCCCTCTAAACTTTTGGTCAGGGGTTGATGAAGCTTTCTTT	CASSLGPLNFWSGVDEAFF
NA	TRBD1	TRBV14	13	TRBJ2-5	TGTGCCAGCAGCCCGGGGACAGGGGGGACCCAGTACTTC	CASSPGTGGTQYF
few	TRBD2	TRBV29-1	18	TRBJ2-2	TGCAGCGTTGAAAGGATGGAGCGGGGCCCCGGTTCCACCGGGGAGCTGTTTTTT	CSVERMERGPGSTGELFF
few	NA	TRBV9	15	TRBJ1-4	TGTGCCAGCAGCGTAGTAGGGGCGCGAGGTGAAAAACTGTTTTTT	CASSVVGARGEKLFF
NA	TRBD1	TRBV6-5	14	TRBJ2-7	TGTGCCAGCAGTTACGTCGCAGGGGGATACGAGCAGTACTTC	CASSYVAGGYEQYF
NA	NA	TRBV5-1	13	TRBJ2-5	TGCGCCAGCAGCACGGGTCGTCAAGAGACCCAGTACTTC	CASSTGRQETQYF
NA	TRBD2	TRBV12-5	15	TRBJ2-1	TGTGCTAGTGGTTTTGTGGGACTAGCAAACAATGAGCAGTTCTTC	CASGFVGLANNEQFF
NA	TRBD2	TRBV10-1	18	TRBJ2-4	TGCGCCAGCAGTGACGGGGAAGGACTAGCGGGAGCTCGGAACATTCAGTACTTC	CASSDGEGLAGARNIQYF
NA	NA	TRBV28	13	TRBJ1-5	TGTGCCAGCAGTTTATCCAGGGTAAGGCCCCAGCATTTT	CASSLSRVRPQHF